The 26 T cell receptor beta chains listed next were all sequenced from one sample in a study of blood T cell repertoires in COVID-19. Profiled with immunoSEQ multiplex PCR; TCRdb holds only in-frame clones, not every one. The sample consists of more than 150,000 clones, roughly nine tenths of them appearing once. The source material was PBMCs or T cells enriched from blood (not recorded which). These receptors all stem from a woman between 50 and 59 years old who had recovered from COVID-19.

The chain has TRBV5-1 and TRBJ2-1, with 10 positions matching TRBD2. Germline V gives CDR1 SGHRS, CDR2 YFSETQ. This CDR3 has 15 amino acids. V lost 0 bases to trimming and J lost 9 bases; unmatched junction nucleotides: 6. CDR3 in amino acids: CASSLDGTSAVEQFF. For the CDR3, the DNA is TGCGCCAGCAGCTTGGACGGGACTAGCGCAGTTGAGCAGTTCTTC.

This chain links TRBV2 with TRBJ2-2; possibly TRBD1 for D (7 bases). This CDR3 contains 15 residues. In germline, CDR1 is SNHLY, CDR2 FYNNEI. Between the trimmed V and J ends, which lost 6 bases and 0 bases, there was a span of 11 bases. CDR3 in amino acids: CASRRDRSNTGELFF. The CDR3 DNA reads as TGTGCCAGCAGGCGGGACAGATCGAACACCGGGGAGCTGTTTTTT.

The rearrangement links TRBV28 to TRBJ1-1, with 7 bases matching TRBD1. V trimming: 5 bases; J trimming: 0 bases; junction bases outside the gene matches: 6. CDR1 is MDHEN, CDR2 SYDVKM, per germline. The CDR3 covers 15 residues. The CDR3 DNA follows: TGTGCCAGCAGTCCAGGGACAGCCTTGAACACTGAAGCTTTCTTT. As protein: CASSPGTALNTEAFF.

J is TRBJ1-2 and V is TRBV28; 7 bases are shared with TRBD1. Germline V CDR1 and CDR2: MDHEN, SYDVKM. The CDR3 is 12 residues long. V lost 6 bases and J lost 8; bases outside the gene matches: 6. Here the CDR3 reads CASSDRVPGYTF. The CDR3 nucleotides are TGTGCCAGCAGCGACAGGGTTCCCGGCTACACCTTC.

The J gene is TRBJ2-1, the V gene TRBV11-3, with 9 bases identical to TRBD2. The junction had 10 bases not matched to a gene; V was cut back by 5 bases and J by 5 bases. CDR1 and CDR2 (germline): SGHNT, YENEEA. The CDR3 totals 16 residues. The CDR3 coding sequence is TGTGCCAGCAGCCCGAGGGGGACTAGCCGGGACAATGAGCAGTTCTTC. It encodes CASSPRGTSRDNEQFF.

This clone was recorded only once. This chain joins TRBV24-1 and TRBJ1-1; 10 positions match TRBD1. V shed 12 bases and J 0 bases; nucleotides not matched to a gene: 12. Germline assignment: CDR1 KGHDR and CDR2 SFDVKD. This CDR3 has 16 residues. The DNA for the CDR3 is TGTGCCGCCTCGGTCCCGGGACAGGGGATGAACACTGAAGCTTTCTTT. Translated, it gives CAASVPGQGMNTEAFF.

The chain carries TRBV9 and TRBJ2-1, with 8 bases fitting TRBD1. Germline CDR1 SGDLS, CDR2 YYNGEE. V dropped 3 bases and J dropped 9; count of bases not matched to a gene: 5. This CDR3 contains 13 residues. CDR3 protein: CASSANRGFEQFF. The CDR3 DNA sequence: TGTGCCAGCAGCGCCAACAGGGGGTTTGAGCAGTTCTTC. Filled out from reference TRBV9 and TRBJ2-1, the complete variable domain reads DSGVTQTPKHLITATGQRVTLRCSPRSGDLSVYWYQQSLDQGLQFLIQYYNGEERAKGNILERFSAQQFPDLHSELNLSSLELGDSALYFCASSANRGFEQFFGPGTRLTVL.

This clone was seen just once. The genes are TRBV28 and TRBJ2-1; the match to TRBD2 covers 7 bases. V lost 5 bases and J lost 6; bases outside the gene matches: 7. Germline V gene lookup returns CDR1 MDHEN and CDR2 SYDVKM. The CDR3 is 14 residues long. CDR3 residues: CASSAGLVANEQFF. The CDR3 nucleotides read TGTGCCAGCAGTGCCGGACTAGTCGCCAATGAGCAGTTCTTC.

The rearrangement links TRBV29-1 to TRBJ1-2; a weak D match, TRBD1 (6 bases). V was cut by 4 bases and J by 0 bases, with 12 bases left in between. Germline CDR1 reads SQVTM; CDR2 reads ANQGSEA. The CDR3 length is 14 residues. The CDR3 DNA sequence: TGCAGCGTTGGGGGGCAACCCGCTAACTATGGCTACACCTTC. Protein product: CSVGGQPANYGYTF. Full variable domain (rest looked up from reference TRBV29-1 and TRBJ1-2): SAVISQKPSRDICQRGTSLTIQCQVDSQVTMMFWYRQQPGQSLTLIATANQGSEATYESGFVIDKFPISRPNLTFSTLTVSNMSPEDSSIYLCSVGGQPANYGYTFGSGTRLTVV.

The rearrangement uses TRBV28 and TRBJ2-2; TRBD2 is a possible D gene (5 bases). Trimming removed 4 bases from V and 6 bases from J, with 18 bases in between. Germline values: CDR1 MDHEN, CDR2 SYDVKM. The CDR3 extends over 16 amino acids. The CDR3 reads CASSSLDPLEAGELFF. In DNA form, the CDR3 reads TGTGCCAGCAGTTCCCTGGACCCACTAGAGGCCGGGGAGCTGTTTTTT.

The rearrangement links TRBV7-2 to TRBJ2-3; 7 bases map to TRBD2. V was clipped by 5 bases and J by 2 bases; unmatched bases: 10. Per germline, CDR1 SGHTA and CDR2 FQGNSA. The CDR3 is 16 amino acids. The CDR3 protein is CASSPLGGSPTDTQYF. The CDR3 nucleotides read TGTGCCAGCAGCCCCCTGGGCGGGAGCCCCACAGATACGCAGTATTTT.

The chain recombines TRBV7-5 with TRBJ2-5; TRBD2, the table's D call, lacks a check against the DNA. TRBV7-5 is a known pseudogene. This CDR3 region has 14 residues. CDR3 residues: CVVAGAGSQGTQYF. The CDR3 nucleotides are TGTGTAGTGGCGGGGGCAGGTAGTCAAGGGACCCAGTACTTC.

This CDR3 reads CASNRLASSTDTQYF. The CDR3 region has the DNA TGTGCCAGTAACCGCCTAGCGTCAAGCACAGATACGCAGTATTTT. The rearrangement links TRBV7-9 to TRBJ2-3; D is possibly TRBD2 (6 bases). The V end lost 9 bases, the J end lost 0 bases, and 16 bases lay between the germline ends. CDR3 length: 15 amino acids. Germline CDR1 is SEHNR and CDR2 is FQNEAQ (reference sequence).

J is TRBJ2-1 and V is TRBV18, with TRBD2 matching over 8 bases. This CDR3 has 15 residues. The trim removed 2 bases at V and 7 bases at J, leaving 7 bases unmatched. Germline CDR1 KGHSH, CDR2 LQKENI. The CDR3 DNA sequence: TGTGCCAGCTCACCAGGCCTAGCGGGTTCTAATGAGCAGTTCTTC. Translating it yields CASSPGLAGSNEQFF.

The V and J genes are TRBV28 and TRBJ1-2; D is perhaps TRBD1 (5 bases). The CDR3 has 11 amino acids. Germline CDR1 and CDR2: MDHEN and SYDVKM. Deletions cut 7 bases from V and 8 bases from J, with 11 bases between. CDR3: CASTGNWGYTF. As DNA, the CDR3 is TGTGCCAGCACAGGGAACTGGGGCTACACCTTC.

V is TRBV29-1 and J is TRBJ2-7; D gene ambiguous. CDR3 length: 15 residues. CDR1 is SQVTM and CDR2 is ANQGSEA in the germline V gene. Trimming left V 5 bases short and J 0 bases short, with 17 bases between. The DNA of the CDR3 is TGCAGCGTTCTAAGCACAGCCTCAACCTCCTACGAGCAGTACTTC. It specifies CSVLSTASTSYEQYF.

The V and J genes are TRBV30 and TRBJ2-7; weak D call: TRBD1 (5 bases). CDR1 GTSNPN and CDR2 SVGIG come from the germline V gene (reference sequence). The V end was cut by 2 bases, the J end by 6 bases, with 17 bases between. The CDR3 is 14 residues long. CDR3 sequence (DNA): TGTGCCTGGAGTCCCTTTGGACATGGCGGCGAGCAGTACTTC. Its protein product is CAWSPFGHGGEQYF. Variable domain in full (rest from reference TRBV30 and TRBJ2-7): SQTIHQWPATLVQPVGSPLSLECTVEGTSNPNLYWYRQAAGRGLQLLFYSVGIGQISSEVPQNLSASRPQDRQFILSSKKLLLSDSGFYLCAWSPFGHGGEQYFGPGTRLTVT.

The rearrangement uses TRBV5-6 and TRBJ1-1, with D perhaps matching TRBD1 (6 bases). The ends were cut back, 0 bases at V and 5 bases at J, with 11 bases in the middle. The V gene's germline CDR1 is SGHDT and CDR2 YYEEEE. This CDR3 region has 14 residues. The CDR3 here is CASSLAGDLTEAFF. The CDR3 region has the DNA TGTGCCAGCAGCTTGGCAGGGGACCTTACTGAAGCTTTCTTT. Full variable domain (rest looked up from reference TRBV5-6 and TRBJ1-1): DAGVTQSPTHLIKTRGQQVTLRCSPKSGHDTVSWYQQALGQGPQFIFQYYEEEERQRGNFPDRFSGHQFPNYSSELNVNALLLGDSALYLCASSLAGDLTEAFFGQGTRLTVV.

Here the CDR3 reads CASSASGQGYGYTF. In DNA, the CDR3 is TGCGCCAGCAGCGCCTCGGGACAGGGCTATGGCTACACCTTC. The V call is TRBV5-1, the J call TRBJ1-2; 9 nucleotides agree with TRBD1. CDR3 length: 14 residues. The trim removed 4 bases at V and 4 bases at J, leaving 5 bases unmatched. Per the germline V gene, CDR1 is SGHRS and CDR2 is YFSETQ.

The chain has TRBV24-1 and TRBJ2-3; D not resolved. V was trimmed by 6 bases and J by 0 bases, leaving 9 bases between them. The CDR3 loop spans 14 amino acids. CDR1 is KGHDR and CDR2 is SFDVKD in the germline V gene. DNA for the CDR3: TGTGCCACCAGTTCGCACGGGAGCACAGATACGCAGTATTTT. It specifies CATSSHGSTDTQYF.

The chain employs TRBV5-1 and TRBJ2-3; D perhaps matches TRBD1 (6 bases). This CDR3 comprises 15 residues. V was clipped by 4 bases and J by 1 base, with 13 bases between them. Germline V CDR1 and CDR2: SGHRS, YFSETQ. DNA of the CDR3: TGCGCCAGCAGCACTCTAGCAGGGGGCACAGATACGCAGTATTTT. Amino acid sequence: CASSTLAGGTDTQYF.

The rearrangement links TRBV27 to TRBJ2-1; TRBD2 agrees at 13 bases. With 4 bases clipped from V and 9 bases from J, the junction kept 3 bases outside the gene matches. The CDR3 is 14 amino acids. CDR1 is MNHEY, CDR2 SMNVEV, per germline (reference sequence). The CDR3 DNA follows: TGTGCCAGCAGTTCCGGACTAGCGGGAGCTGAGCAGTTCTTC. Residues: CASSSGLAGAEQFF.

This chain joins TRBV6-6 and TRBJ1-5, with a possible D match to TRBD1 (5 bases). The CDR3 runs 16 residues. Germline V lookup: CDR1 MNHNY, CDR2 SVGAGI (reference sequence). V was cut by 0 bases and J by 0 bases, with 9 bases left in between. The CDR3 sequence is CASSYSGGGSNQPQHF. DNA for the CDR3: TGTGCCAGCAGTTACTCGGGGGGAGGTAGCAATCAGCCCCAGCATTTT.

The rearrangement joins TRBV5-1 to TRBJ2-1; 10 nucleotides match TRBD2. From germline, CDR1 is SGHRS and CDR2 YFSETQ. V gave up 0 bases and J gave up 9 bases; unmatched junction bases: 6. The CDR3 has 15 residues. For the CDR3, the DNA is TGCGCCAGCAGCTTGGGCCTAGCGGGAGAAACTGAGCAGTTCTTC. Its protein is CASSLGLAGETEQFF.

CDR3 DNA sequence: TGTGCCAGCAGCAAAGTAGAGGGAGAGCAGCCCCAGCATTTT. As protein: CASSKVEGEQPQHF. This chain links TRBV21-1 with TRBJ1-5. TRBV21-1 is a recognized pseudogene. This CDR3 is built from 14 residues.

The V gene is TRBV11-2, the J gene TRBJ1-3; possible D gene TRBD1, 5 bases. V gave up 5 bases and J gave up 2 bases, with 16 bases separating them. The CDR3 spans 16 residues. Germline assignment: CDR1 SGHAT and CDR2 FQNNGV. The CDR3 sequence is CASSLTLGQAGNTIYF. In DNA, the CDR3 is TGTGCCAGCAGCCTTACCCTCGGACAAGCTGGAAACACCATATATTTT.